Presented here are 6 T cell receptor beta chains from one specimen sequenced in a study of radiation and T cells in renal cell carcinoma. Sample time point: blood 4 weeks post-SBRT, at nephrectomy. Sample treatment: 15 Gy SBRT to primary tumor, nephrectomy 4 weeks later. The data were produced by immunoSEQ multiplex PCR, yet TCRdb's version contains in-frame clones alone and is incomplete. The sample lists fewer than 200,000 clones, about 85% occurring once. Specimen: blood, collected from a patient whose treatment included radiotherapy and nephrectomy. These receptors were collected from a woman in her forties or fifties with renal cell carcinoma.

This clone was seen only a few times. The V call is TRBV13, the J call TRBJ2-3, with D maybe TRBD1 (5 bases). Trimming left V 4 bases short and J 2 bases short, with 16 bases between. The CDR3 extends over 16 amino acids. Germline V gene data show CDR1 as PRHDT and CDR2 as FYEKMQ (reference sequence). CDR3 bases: TGTGCCAGCAGCTCATCCCGGACAACCCTCACAGATACGCAGTATTTT. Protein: CASSSSRTTLTDTQYF. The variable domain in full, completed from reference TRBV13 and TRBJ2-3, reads AAGVIQSPRHLIKEKRETATLKCYPIPRHDTVYWYQQGPGQDPQFLISFYEKMQSDKGSIPDRFSAQQFSDYHSELNMSSLELGDSALYFCASSSSRTTLTDTQYFGPGTRLTVL.

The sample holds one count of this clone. The CDR3 reads CASSDRLAGLGDTQYF. The CDR3 bases are TGTGCCAGCAGTGATCGACTAGCGGGGTTGGGGGATACGCAGTATTTT. The J gene is TRBJ2-3, the V gene TRBV25-1, with 11 bases aligning to TRBD2. Germline values: CDR1 MGHDK, CDR2 SYGVNS. V dropped 3 bases and J dropped 6; count of bases not matched to a gene: 8. This CDR3 contains 16 residues.

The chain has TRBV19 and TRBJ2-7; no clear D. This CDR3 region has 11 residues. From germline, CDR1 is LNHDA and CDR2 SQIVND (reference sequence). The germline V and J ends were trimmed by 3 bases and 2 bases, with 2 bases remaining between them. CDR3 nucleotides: TGTGCCAGTAGTATTCCCTACGAGCAGTACTTC. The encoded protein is CASSIPYEQYF.

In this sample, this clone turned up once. Here the CDR3 DNA reads TGTGCCAGCAGCCCCTTAGGGGGGTCGGATAATTCACCCCTCCACTTT. It codes for CASSPLGGSDNSPLHF. This chain joins TRBV11-2 and TRBJ1-6, with TRBD1 as a possible D gene (6 bases). Trimming pared 5 bases from V and 5 bases from J, leaving 16 bases between. Germline V lookup: CDR1 SGHAT, CDR2 FQNNGV. CDR3 length equals 16 residues.

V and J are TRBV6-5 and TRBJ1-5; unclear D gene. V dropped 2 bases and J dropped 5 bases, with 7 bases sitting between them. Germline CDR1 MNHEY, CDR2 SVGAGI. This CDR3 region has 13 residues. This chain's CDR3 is CASSYGGYQPQHF. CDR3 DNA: TGTGCCAGCAGTTACGGCGGATATCAGCCCCAGCATTTT.

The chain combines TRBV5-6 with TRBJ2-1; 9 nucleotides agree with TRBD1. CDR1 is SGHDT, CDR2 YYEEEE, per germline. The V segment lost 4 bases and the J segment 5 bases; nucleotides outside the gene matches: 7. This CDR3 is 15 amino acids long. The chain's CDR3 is CASSGLQGANNEQFF. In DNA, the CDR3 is TGTGCCAGCAGCGGGTTACAGGGGGCTAACAATGAGCAGTTCTTC.